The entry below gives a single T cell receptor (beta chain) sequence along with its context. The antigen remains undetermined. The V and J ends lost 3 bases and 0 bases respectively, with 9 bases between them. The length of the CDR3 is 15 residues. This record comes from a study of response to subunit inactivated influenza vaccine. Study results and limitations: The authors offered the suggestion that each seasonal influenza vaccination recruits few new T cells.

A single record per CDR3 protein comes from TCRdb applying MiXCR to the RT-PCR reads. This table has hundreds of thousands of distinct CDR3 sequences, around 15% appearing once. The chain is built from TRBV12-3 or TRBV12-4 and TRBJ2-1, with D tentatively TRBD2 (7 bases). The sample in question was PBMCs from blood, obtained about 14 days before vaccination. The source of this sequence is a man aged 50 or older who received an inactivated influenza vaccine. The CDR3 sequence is CASSFAGASYNEQFF. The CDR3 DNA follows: TGTGCCAGCAGTTTTGCGGGGGCCTCCTACAATGAGCAGTTCTTC.